The entry below describes one TCR beta chain. Its antigen remains unidentified. Likely a read error: the CDR3 ends without its conserved phenylalanine or tryptophan. This entry is derived from a study of molecular identifiers for immune sequencing clone quantification. Study as a whole: Four portions were sequenced after RNA from roughly 18,000 or 92,000 naive CD8 cells was split five ways in replicates. Findings of the study overall: Among 950,000 to 1,000,000 naive cells, as was reported, spiked Jurkat TCR RNA from one cell was detectable.

V was clipped by 5 bases and J by 5 bases, with 9 bases between them. CDR1 and CDR2 (germline): MNHEY, SMNVEV (reference sequence). The CDR3 totals 13 residues. Each CDR3 protein gets one entry after TCRdb re-called the PCR reads with MiXCR. Of a few hundred thousand distinct CDR3 sequences listed, roughly 24% were seen once; the top ten hold 0.7% to 0.9%. Every naive CD8 library was made from between roughly 19,000 and 1,000,000 sorted cells with 10%, 30% or 50% RNA. Using a CD8+CD4-CCR7+CD45RA+ phenotype, naive CD8 T cells were sorted. The receptor was isolated from a human donor in good health. Some libraries in this study had Jurkat cell RNA spiked in. Sequenced: naive CD8+ T cells from blood, with Jurkat cell RNA spiked in. Described subset: FACS-sorted CD8+CD4-CCR7+CD45RA+ naive T cells. V gene TRBV27 combines with J gene TRBJ2-2; no firm D call. The CDR3 region is CASSPGLTGELFL. The CDR3 DNA reads TGTGCCAGCAGTCCGGGTTTGACCGGGGAGCTGTTTCTT.